This is a list of T cell receptor beta chains from one sample in a study of cytomegalovirus exposure and HLA in healthy donors. Measured with immunoSEQ multiplex PCR; TCRdb has only the in-frame clones, and not every one. This sample yields some 240,000 clones, of which 83% are seen a single time; roughly 6% belongs to the top ten. The specimen sequenced was PBMCs. Receptors were obtained from a woman in her late teens or twenties in good health and CMV-seronegative. CDR3s include the opening cysteine and the closing phenylalanine or tryptophan. A D gene is named only where the DNA matches it firmly. Rows give clone size only sometimes, using once, few, many, or a class for an expanded clone.

size,J,D,length,V,CDR3,DNA
NA,TRBJ1-2,NA,15,TRBV2,CASSEFKGFGYGYTF,TGTGCCAGCAGTGAATTCAAGGGGTTTGGGTATGGCTACACCTTC
NA,TRBJ1-2,NA,15,TRBV7-3,CASSLGQGPNYGYTF,TGTGCCAGCAGCTTAGGTCAGGGGCCTAACTATGGCTACACCTTC
NA,TRBJ2-7,NA,13,TRBV25-1,CASSEWVRDEQYF,TGTGCCAGCAGTGAATGGGTGAGAGACGAGCAGTACTTC
NA,TRBJ2-1,NA,13,TRBV29-1,CSCLAGHYNEQFF,TGCAGCTGCCTGGCGGGCCACTACAATGAGCAGTTCTTC
once,TRBJ1-4,NA,16,TRBV7-8,CASSLAEDSANEKLFF,TGTGCCAGCAGCTTAGCCGAGGACAGTGCGAATGAAAAACTGTTTTTT
NA,TRBJ2-7,TRBD1,14,TRBV25-1,CASKKGQGPYEQYF,TGTGCCAGCAAAAAAGGACAGGGACCCTACGAGCAGTACTTC
few,TRBJ2-5,TRBD1,14,TRBV11-2,CASSLRTGQETQYF,TGTGCCAGCAGCCTACGGACAGGGCAAGAGACCCAGTACTTC
NA,TRBJ2-1,NA,13,TRBV10-1,CASSGGGYGEQFF,TGCGCCAGCAGTGGCGGAGGGTACGGGGAGCAGTTCTTC
NA,TRBJ1-5,NA,13,TRBV5-1,CASSFEGRQPQHF,TGCGCCAGCAGCTTCGAGGGTCGGCAGCCCCAGCATTTT
NA,TRBJ1-2,TRBD1,14,TRBV7-3,CASSLRQGTVPYTF,TGTGCCAGCAGCCTACGACAGGGGACCGTCCCCTACACCTTC
NA,TRBJ2-5,TRBD1,14,TRBV5-6,CASSMGQIQETQYF,TGTGCCAGCAGCATGGGACAGATCCAAGAGACCCAGTACTTC
once,TRBJ2-7,NA,14,TRBV7-2,CASSLDGGPYEQYF,TGTGCCAGCAGCTTAGACGGGGGGCCCTACGAGCAGTACTTC
NA,TRBJ1-1,NA,14,TRBV4-1,CASIPEEGNTEAFF,TGCGCCAGCATCCCAGAGGAGGGGAACACTGAAGCTTTCTTT
NA,TRBJ1-1,NA,13,TRBV27,CASSSGLNTEAFF,TGTGCCAGCAGTTCTGGACTGAACACTGAAGCTTTCTTT
NA,TRBJ2-7,NA,14,TRBV2,CASSVGRIMYEQYF,TGTGCCAGCAGTGTAGGCAGGATAATGTACGAGCAGTACTTC
NA,TRBJ1-1,NA,14,TRBV28,CASSPNRMRAEAFF,TGTGCCAGCAGTCCCAATCGGATGAGGGCTGAAGCTTTCTTT
NA,TRBJ1-1,NA,14,TRBV28,CATIGRSGSTEAFF,TGTGCCACTATCGGACGGTCTGGTAGCACTGAAGCTTTCTTT
NA,TRBJ2-3,TRBD2,16,TRBV5-1,CASSSRLAGGTDTQYF,TGCGCCAGCAGCTCCCGACTAGCGGGGGGCACAGATACGCAGTATTTT
once,TRBJ1-5,NA,15,TRBV19,CASSIGQVGNQPQHF,TGTGCCAGTAGTATTGGGCAGGTTGGCAATCAGCCCCAGCATTTT
NA,TRBJ2-5,NA,12,TRBV4-1,CASSQSSDPQYF,TGCGCCAGCAGCCAGAGTTCAGATCCCCAGTACTTC
NA,TRBJ2-1,NA,16,TRBV27,CASSLYAGSSYNEQFF,TGTGCCAGCAGTTTATACGCAGGGAGCTCCTACAATGAGCAGTTCTTC
NA,TRBJ2-1,TRBD1,16,TRBV25-1,CASSEPGTGRYNEQFF,TGTGCCAGCAGTGAACCCGGGACAGGGCGTTACAATGAGCAGTTCTTC
NA,TRBJ2-3,TRBD2,15,TRBV9,CASSVWRGGLDTQYF,TGTGCCAGCAGCGTATGGCGGGGGGGCTTAGATACGCAGTATTTT
NA,TRBJ2-7,NA,18,TRBV5-1,CASSPLGRRQTKTYEQYF,TGCGCCAGCAGCCCTCTGGGGAGGAGACAGACTAAAACCTACGAGCAGTACTTC
NA,TRBJ2-5,TRBD2,13,TRBV29-1,CSVRAGGGETQYF,TGCAGCGTCCGGGCCGGGGGGGGAGAGACCCAGTACTTC
NA,TRBJ1-1,TRBD1,14,TRBV6-5,CASSRQGLNTEAFF,TGTGCCAGCAGTCGACAGGGGCTGAACACTGAAGCTTTCTTT
once,TRBJ1-2,NA,13,TRBV5-1,CASSESANYGYTF,TGCGCCAGCAGCGAATCAGCTAACTATGGCTACACCTTC
once,TRBJ1-2,TRBD1,14,TRBV27,CASSPGDRDYGYTF,TGTGCCAGCAGTCCCGGGGACAGGGACTATGGCTACACCTTC
NA,TRBJ2-7,NA,13,TRBV19,CASPRLAVGEQYF,TGTGCCAGCCCTCGGCTAGCAGTAGGCGAGCAGTACTTC
NA,TRBJ2-7,NA,14,TRBV5-1,CASSLDGSRDEQYF,TGCGCCAGCAGCTTGGATGGGTCTAGAGACGAGCAGTACTTC
NA,TRBJ1-3,NA,11,TRBV6-6,CASSPSNTIYF,TGTGCCAGCAGCCCCTCGAACACCATATATTTT
NA,TRBJ2-2,NA,16,TRBV9,CASSGPGHSGTGELFF,TGTGCCAGCAGCGGCCCCGGACACTCGGGAACCGGGGAGCTGTTTTTT
NA,TRBJ1-2,NA,10,TRBV20-1,CSATEDGYTF,TGCAGTGCTACTGAGGATGGCTACACCTTC
NA,TRBJ2-7,NA,11,TRBV20-1,CSARIGYEQYF,TGCAGTGCCAGGATAGGGTACGAGCAGTACTTC
NA,TRBJ2-7,TRBD1,15,TRBV27,CASSNPGQGSYEQYF,TGTGCCAGCAGTAATCCGGGACAGGGATCCTACGAGCAGTACTTC
NA,TRBJ1-2,NA,16,TRBV6-6,CASSYSTPGRNYGYTF,TGTGCCAGCAGTTACTCGACGCCAGGGCGGAACTATGGCTACACCTTC
NA,TRBJ2-7,NA,13,TRBV30,CAYQTPGPYEQYF,TGTGCCTACCAAACGCCGGGACCCTACGAGCAGTACTTC
NA,TRBJ1-2,NA,15,TRBV30,CAWSVRGGVVYGYTF,TGTGCCTGGAGTGTACGGGGGGGAGTGGTGTATGGCTACACCTTC
NA,TRBJ2-3,NA,14,TRBV5-1,CASSLERARGTQYF,TGCGCCAGCAGCTTGGAGAGGGCCCGTGGTACGCAGTATTTT
NA,TRBJ2-5,NA,14,TRBV5-1,CASSLWVGQETQYF,TGCGCCAGCAGCTTGTGGGTGGGGCAAGAGACCCAGTACTTC
NA,TRBJ1-1,NA,14,TRBV6-5,CASSYSSGRTEAFF,TGTGCCAGCAGTTACTCCTCGGGTAGAACTGAAGCTTTCTTT
NA,TRBJ2-1,NA,12,TRBV5-1,CASSVSSNEQFF,TGCGCCAGCAGCGTATCTAGCAATGAGCAGTTCTTC
once,TRBJ2-3,NA,15,TRBV28,CASSLVGVETDTQYF,TGTGCCAGCAGTTTAGTAGGGGTGGAGACAGATACGCAGTATTTT
NA,TRBJ2-7,NA,15,TRBV9,CASSVGNNPDYEQYF,TGTGCCAGCAGCGTAGGCAATAACCCCGACTACGAGCAGTACTTC
few,TRBJ1-5,NA,14,TRBV15,CATSVRGGNQPQHF,TGTGCCACCAGCGTCAGGGGAGGCAATCAGCCCCAGCATTTT
NA,TRBJ2-7,NA,13,TRBV5-4,CASRPGPREEQYF,TGTGCCAGCAGGCCGGGACCCCGGGAAGAGCAGTACTTC
once,TRBJ1-5,NA,14,TRBV27,CASRSTGEYQPQHF,TGTGCCAGCAGGTCCACAGGCGAATATCAGCCCCAGCATTTT
NA,TRBJ2-1,NA,15,TRBV19,CASRDSGFSYNEQFF,TGTGCCAGTAGAGACAGCGGGTTCTCCTACAATGAGCAGTTCTTC
NA,TRBJ2-1,NA,16,TRBV19,CASSSGEFRSYNEQFF,TGTGCCAGTAGTAGCGGGGAGTTCCGCTCCTACAATGAGCAGTTCTTC
NA,TRBJ2-6,TRBD2,17,TRBV27,CASSPSGRAPGANVLTF,TGTGCCAGCAGCCCTAGCGGGAGGGCACCTGGGGCCAACGTCCTGACTTTC
NA,TRBJ2-4,NA,19,TRBV2,CALATAAYRSGVAKNIQYF,TGTGCTCTCGCAACAGCGGCTTACAGGTCAGGGGTAGCCAAAAACATTCAGTACTTC
NA,TRBJ2-7,NA,13,TRBV5-4,CASSSVADYEQYF,TGTGCCAGCAGCTCCGTAGCGGACTACGAGCAGTACTTC
NA,TRBJ1-1,NA,16,TRBV7-2,CASSYSSRGGNTEAFF,TGTGCCAGCAGCTACTCGAGTAGAGGGGGGAACACTGAAGCTTTCTTT
NA,TRBJ2-3,TRBD1,15,TRBV5-1,CASATRDRGTDTQYF,TGCGCCAGCGCCACACGGGACAGGGGCACAGATACGCAGTATTTT
NA,TRBJ2-7,NA,13,TRBV11-2,CASSYGELGEQYF,TGTGCCAGCAGTTATGGGGAGCTAGGCGAGCAGTACTTC